The T cell receptor (beta chain) under discussion was sequenced for a study of blood T cells in healthy people across ages. The CDR3 is made up of 13 amino acids. Germline loops: CDR1 SGHDN, CDR2 FVKESK. Trimming took 4 bases from V and 1 from J, leaving 7 bases between them. A second PCR of 7 to 11 cycles used a sample-barcoded 5' primer and a J-beta primer mix. The template-switch adaptor, which had 12 random nucleotides, put a tag on each cDNA molecule. Each sample yielded at least 2.5 million CDR3-containing paired-end reads. One entry per CDR3 protein, called by TCRdb with MiXCR from the 5' RACE reads. The sample records 600,000 to 650,000 distinct CDR3 sequences, 45% to 65% being singletons. Study-level findings and limits: Donor CMV infection status was unknown, possibly confounding age-related changes in expanded clonotypes.

With respect to this clonotype: As yet, its antigen is unknown.

Healthy Russian Caucasian donors spanned ages about 6 to 100 years. Material for sequencing was blood. The chain employs TRBV14 and TRBJ1-1; D is perhaps TRBD1 (5 bases). The sequence was obtained from a man between 60 and 70 years old in good health. The chain's CDR3 is CASSRTSNTEAFF. CDR3 coding DNA: TGTGCCAGCAGCCGGACATCGAACACTGAAGCTTTCTTT.